This T cell receptor (beta chain) was profiled in a study of post-analysis software for immune sequencing data. Study-level information: Relapsing-remitting, secondary progressive and progressive-relapsing multiple sclerosis courses were included.

The CDR3 covers 15 residues. From germline, CDR1 is MDHEN and CDR2 SYDVKM. Trimming removed 4 bases from V and 3 bases from J; junction bases left unmatched: 8. This clonotype turned up a few times. Its antigen is still unknown. cDNA libraries of TCR beta carried unique molecular identifiers. One entry per CDR3 protein, called by TCRdb with MiXCR from the PCR reads. The table records over 150,000 distinct CDR3 sequences, 35% to 40% of them present only once. Study-level findings and limits: With F measure, samples from one preparation batch clustered together strongly. Higher frequency in patients than in controls was seen for a handful of TRBV segments, with TRBV5-6, TRBV5-1 and TRBV20-1 among them.

The V gene is TRBV28, the J gene TRBJ2-7, with 8 bases aligning to TRBD2. The source of this sequence is a girl aged 10 to 17 with multiple sclerosis. This specimen consisted of blood, obtained after autologous hematopoietic stem cell transplantation. Here the CDR3 reads CASSSRLANRYEQYF. For the CDR3, the DNA is TGTGCCAGCAGTTCCAGACTAGCGAACCGCTACGAGCAGTACTTC.